Below, 27 T cell receptor beta chains from the same sample are listed, as sequenced in a study of neurological immune-mediated disorders. TCRdb reprocessed the 5' RACE reads via MiXCR and lists one record per CDR3 protein. Among roughly 59,000 distinct CDR3 sequences listed, about 5.2% were seen once. Sequences were obtained from PBMCs. The receptors derive from a human donor with multiple sclerosis. The donor label of this sample is uncertain.

This clonotype was observed many times. The rearrangement joins TRBV29-1 to TRBJ1-1; TRBD1 might be the D (5 bases). The germline V and J ends were trimmed by 7 bases and 4 bases, with 13 bases remaining between them. The CDR3 length is 12 residues. CDR1 is SQVTM and CDR2 is ANQGSEA in the germline V gene. CDR3 amino acids: CSGQRGATEAFF. Here the CDR3 DNA reads TGCAGCGGACAACGAGGGGCCACTGAAGCTTTCTTT.

This clonotype was observed at least ten times. The chain couples TRBV7-9 to TRBJ2-7; D perhaps matches TRBD2 (6 bases). CDR3 length: 13 residues. CDR1 is SEHNR, CDR2 FQNEAQ, per germline (reference sequence). The V and J ends lost 1 base and 10 bases respectively, with 14 bases between them. The CDR3 is CASSLESLAVQYF. In DNA, the CDR3 is TGTGCCAGCAGCTTAGAATCTTTAGCGGTTCAGTACTTC.

This clonotype appeared many times. The rearrangement links TRBV5-1 to TRBJ2-2, with 9 bases identical to TRBD1. The CDR3 has 14 amino acids. V trimming: 4 bases; J trimming: 6 bases; junction bases outside the gene matches: 4. Germline V CDR1 and CDR2: SGHRS, YFSETQ. The CDR3 loop is CASSVQGAPGELFF. As DNA, the CDR3 is TGCGCCAGCAGCGTACAGGGGGCCCCCGGGGAGCTGTTTTTT.

This clonotype was counted at least ten times. The chain is built from TRBV10-3 and TRBJ1-2, with a tentative D call TRBD1 (5 bases). The V end lost 10 bases, the J end lost 4 bases, and 16 bases lay between the germline ends. There are 13 residues in the CDR3. Germline CDR1 ENHRY, CDR2 SYGVKD. The CDR3 DNA sequence: TGTGCCACCCAGCCAGGGCAGCGCTATGGCTACACCTTC. Its translation is CATQPGQRYGYTF.

This clonotype was detected ten times or more. The chain is built from TRBV20-1 and TRBJ2-1; TRBD2 aligns across 8 bases. Trimming at V came to 2 bases and at J to 4 bases, leaving 10 bases not matched to a gene. Germline-derived CDR1 and CDR2 are DFQATT and SNEGSKA (reference sequence). The CDR3 contains 16 residues. The DNA of the CDR3 is TGCAGTGCTAGACCCTCTACCGGGACTAGGTACAATGAGCAGTTCTTC. Its translation: CSARPSTGTRYNEQFF.

This clonotype was picked up many times. The chain joins TRBV20-1 to TRBJ1-5, with D unresolved. V was shortened by 4 bases and J by 0 bases, with 4 bases between the two germline ends. CDR1 and CDR2 (germline): DFQATT, SNEGSKA (reference sequence). The CDR3 covers 12 residues. The CDR3 reads CSATGSNQPQHF. CDR3 DNA: TGCAGTGCTACGGGTAGCAATCAGCCCCAGCATTTT.

Many counts were recorded for this clonotype. The gene calls are TRBV20-1 and TRBJ1-4, with no clear D. Trimming removed 6 bases at V and 10 bases at J, with 21 bases between. The CDR3 contains 14 residues. The V gene's germline CDR1 is DFQATT and CDR2 SNEGSKA (reference sequence). CDR3 bases: TGCAGTGCGAAAACGGACTCAATGACCGGAAAACTGTTTTTT. It is translated as CSAKTDSMTGKLFF.

At least ten counts were recorded for this clonotype. This rearrangement joins TRBV28 to TRBJ2-7; 7 positions agree with TRBD2. The CDR3 length is 14 residues. Germline V gene sequence: CDR1 MDHEN, CDR2 SYDVKM. V shed 6 bases, J shed 2 bases, and the junction held 7 bases outside the gene matches. CDR3 nucleotide sequence: TGTGCCAGCAGCTTGGGGGGGATCGCCTACGAGCAGTACTTC. This codes for CASSLGGIAYEQYF.

This clonotype was found many times. This chain joins TRBV6-6 and TRBJ2-2; TRBD2 might be the D (6 bases). CDR1 and CDR2 from the germline V gene are MNHNY and SVGAGI (reference sequence). CDR3 length equals 15 residues. Trimming left V 2 bases short and J 8 bases short, with 15 bases between. Here the CDR3 reads CASSYETRTPGELFF. CDR3 sequence (DNA): TGTGCCAGCAGTTACGAGACTAGAACTCCGGGGGAGCTGTTTTTT.

There are many counts of this clonotype. The chain links TRBV28 to TRBJ2-5; weak D call: TRBD1 (5 bases). The CDR3 sequence is 14 residues long. Germline CDR1 is MDHEN and CDR2 is SYDVKM. Trimming removed 5 bases at V and 0 bases at J, with 10 bases between. CDR3 residues: CASSPLDNQETQYF. Here the CDR3 DNA reads TGTGCCAGCAGTCCCCTGGACAACCAAGAGACCCAGTACTTC.

This clonotype was recorded a few times. The chain links TRBV5-1 to TRBJ2-1; the D is unclear. Trimming removed 7 bases from V and 4 bases from J, with 12 bases in between. The CDR3 sequence is 13 residues long. CDR1 and CDR2 (germline): SGHRS, YFSETQ. CDR3 loop: CASRPGPYNEQFF. The CDR3, as DNA: TGCGCCAGCCGTCCCGGTCCGTACAATGAGCAGTTCTTC.

This clonotype has a count of ten or more. The CDR3 bases are TGTGCCAGCAGCTTAGGACAGGGGGGGAACACTGAAGCTTTCTTT. Translation: CASSLGQGGNTEAFF. The chain recombines TRBV7-6 with TRBJ1-1, with TRBD1 matching over 9 bases. The CDR3 covers 15 residues. The V and J ends lost 1 base and 1 base, in that order; junction bases with no gene match: 1. Per the germline V gene, CDR1 is SGHVS and CDR2 is FNYEAQ.

This clonotype was counted many times. The chain employs TRBV3-1 and TRBJ2-7; no reliable D call. The CDR3 runs to 12 residues. CDR1 LGHDT and CDR2 YNNKEL come from the germline V gene (reference sequence). V shed 0 bases and J shed 5 bases, with 5 bases lying between them. The CDR3 reads CASSQDINEQYF. CDR3 DNA: TGTGCCAGCAGCCAAGACATCAACGAGCAGTACTTC.

This clonotype was observed at least ten times. The gene calls are TRBV18 and TRBJ2-7; possibly TRBD2 for D (5 bases). Trimming removed 6 bases from V and 1 base from J, with 13 bases in between. The CDR3 consists of 14 residues. CDR1 KGHSH and CDR2 LQKENI come from the germline V gene. The CDR3 protein is CASSPVSGSYEQYF. The CDR3 bases are TGTGCCAGCTCCCCGGTCTCGGGATCCTACGAGCAGTACTTC.

This clonotype was counted at least ten times. The chain is built from TRBV3-1 and TRBJ2-3, with 8 bases lining up with TRBD2. CDR3 length: 15 residues. Germline CDR1 reads LGHDT; CDR2 reads YNNKEL (reference sequence). The ends lost 1 base at V and 4 bases at J; junction bases unmatched: 4. The DNA of the CDR3 is TGTGCCAGCAGCCAAGTAGGACTAGCTTCAGATACGCAGTATTTT. Amino acid sequence: CASSQVGLASDTQYF.

This clonotype was seen ten or more times. The J gene is TRBJ2-7, the V gene TRBV7-6, with 8 bases that match TRBD1. The CDR3 extends over 14 amino acids. The germline V gene encodes CDR1 SGHVS and CDR2 FNYEAQ. J was trimmed by 5 bases and V by 4 bases; bases with no gene match: 7. The CDR3 here is CASSSPGTGHEQYF. CDR3 in DNA: TGTGCCAGCAGCTCCCCAGGGACAGGCCACGAGCAGTACTTC.

This clonotype has at least ten counts. The genes are TRBV5-1 and TRBJ1-5; D remains unclear. V was pared by 0 bases and J by 8 bases, with 9 bases between. This CDR3 spans 13 amino acids. Germline CDR1 and CDR2: SGHRS and YFSETQ. This chain's CDR3 is CASSLGSGEPQHF. CDR3 in DNA: TGCGCCAGCAGCTTGGGGTCCGGAGAGCCCCAGCATTTT.

This clonotype was detected ten times or more. The chain is built from TRBV5-1 and TRBJ2-2; D might be TRBD1 or TRBD2, each matching 5 bases. The CDR3 has 14 residues. V lost 3 bases and J 6 bases, leaving 12 bases between the germline ends. Germline V gene data show CDR1 as SGHRS and CDR2 as YFSETQ. CDR3 loop: CASSSQGTAGELFF. CDR3 DNA sequence: TGCGCCAGCAGCTCCCAAGGGACGGCCGGGGAGCTGTTTTTT.

This clonotype was seen at least ten times. The V and J genes are TRBV4-1 and TRBJ2-1; D is perhaps TRBD2 (6 bases). The CDR3 runs to 16 residues. V dropped 3 bases and J dropped 1 base, with 13 bases sitting between them. CDR1 is MGHRA, CDR2 YSYEKL, per germline. CDR3 DNA: TGCGCCAGCAGCCAGGCTTGGGAGGTTTCCTACAATGAGCAGTTCTTC. Translation gives CASSQAWEVSYNEQFF.

This clonotype was detected many times. The V gene is TRBV12-3 or TRBV12-4, the J gene TRBJ1-2; D unclear. Trimming took 4 bases from V and 2 from J, leaving 8 bases between them. The CDR3 sequence is 13 residues long. The CDR3 region has the DNA TGTGCCAGCAGTTGGAGCAGCAACTATGGCTACACCTTC. It is translated as CASSWSSNYGYTF.

This clonotype has a count of ten or more. The rearrangement joins TRBV27 to TRBJ2-6; tentative D call: TRBD2 (5 bases). There are 16 residues in the CDR3. Per the germline V gene, CDR1 is MNHEY and CDR2 is SMNVEV (reference sequence). Between the trimmed V and J ends, which lost 3 bases and 2 bases, there was a span of 11 bases. The CDR3 DNA sequence: TGTGCCAGCAGTTTTTTGTCGGGGACTGGGGCCAACGTCCTGACTTTC. Protein product: CASSFLSGTGANVLTF.

There are many counts of this clonotype. CDR3: CASRVSASSSYNEQFF. In DNA, the CDR3 is TGCGCCAGCAGGGTCTCGGCGAGTTCCTCCTACAATGAGCAGTTCTTC. V and J are TRBV5-1 and TRBJ2-1; D not resolved. The CDR3 runs to 16 residues. V was pared by 5 bases and J by 0 bases, with 15 bases between. CDR1 and CDR2 from the germline V gene are SGHRS and YFSETQ.

This clonotype was observed at least ten times. The chain couples TRBV7-2 to TRBJ2-2, with a possible D match to TRBD2 (6 bases). The CDR3 contains 13 residues. The germline V gene has CDR1 SGHTA and CDR2 FQGNSA. Between the trimmed V and J ends, which lost 4 bases and 5 bases, there was a span of 8 bases. The CDR3 DNA reads TGTGCCAGCAGCTCAGGGAGGACCGGGGAGCTGTTTTTT. Translation: CASSSGRTGELFF. Supplemented by reference TRBV7-2 and TRBJ2-2, the full variable domain reads GAGVSQSPSNKVTEKGKDVELRCDPISGHTALYWYRQSLGQGLEFLIYFQGNSAPDKSGLPSDRFSAERTGGSVSTLTIQRTQQEDSAVYLCASSSGRTGELFFGEGSRLTVL.

This clonotype was seen ten or more times. The chain's CDR3 is CSARRTEGGYGYTF. CDR3 coding DNA: TGCAGTGCCCGTCGGACGGAGGGGGGATATGGCTACACCTTC. The chain recombines TRBV20-1 with TRBJ1-2, with a tentative D call TRBD1 (6 bases). This CDR3 is built from 14 residues. Germline V gene data show CDR1 as DFQATT and CDR2 as SNEGSKA (reference sequence). With 6 bases removed from V and 5 bases from J, the gap between germline ends came to 19 bases.

The sample holds one count of this clonotype. This sequence joins TRBV5-1 and TRBJ2-6; D remains unclear. Trimming pared 5 bases from V and 4 bases from J, leaving 7 bases between. The CDR3 has 13 amino acids. The germline gives CDR1 SGHRS, CDR2 YFSETQ. CDR3 coding DNA: TGCGCCAGCAGGGTGACAGGGGCCAACGTCCTGACTTTC. It translates to CASRVTGANVLTF.

Many counts were recorded for this clonotype. The rearrangement links TRBV18 to TRBJ1-1; no firm D call. The CDR3 sequence is 16 residues long. The V gene lost 0 bases and the J gene lost 1 base, with 12 bases spanning the gap. Germline-derived CDR1 and CDR2 are KGHSH and LQKENI. As DNA, the CDR3 is TGTGCCAGCTCACCACCGGTCTTTGACCCGAACACTGAAGCTTTCTTT. Amino acid sequence: CASSPPVFDPNTEAFF.

This clonotype was observed at least ten times. V gene TRBV5-1 combines with J gene TRBJ1-5; weak D call: TRBD1 (6 bases). V lost 0 bases and J lost 7, with 8 bases in between. The CDR3 has 13 amino acids. Germline lookup yields CDR1 SGHRS and CDR2 YFSETQ. The CDR3 DNA is TGCGCCAGCAGCTTGGGGACAGAACAGCCCCAGCATTTT. Amino acid sequence: CASSLGTEQPQHF.